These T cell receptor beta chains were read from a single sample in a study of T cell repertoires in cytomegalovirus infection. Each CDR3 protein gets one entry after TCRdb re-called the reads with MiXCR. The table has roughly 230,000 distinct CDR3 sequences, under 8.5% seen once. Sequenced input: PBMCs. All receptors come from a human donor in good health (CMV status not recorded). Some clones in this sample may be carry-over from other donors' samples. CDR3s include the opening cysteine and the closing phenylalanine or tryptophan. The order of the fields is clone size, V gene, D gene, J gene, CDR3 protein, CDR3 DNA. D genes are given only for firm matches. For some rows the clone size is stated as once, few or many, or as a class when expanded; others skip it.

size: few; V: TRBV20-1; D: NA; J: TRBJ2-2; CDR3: CSAKGDTGELFF; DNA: TGCAGTGCTAAGGGGGACACCGGGGAGCTGTTTTTT
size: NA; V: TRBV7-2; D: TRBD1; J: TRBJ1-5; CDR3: CASSPDRDTQPQHF; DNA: TGTGCCAGCAGTCCAGACAGGGACACACAGCCCCAGCATTTT
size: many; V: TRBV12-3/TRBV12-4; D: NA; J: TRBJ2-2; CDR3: CASSLPSTGYTGELFF; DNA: TGTGCCAGCAGTCTCCCTTCGACAGGATACACCGGGGAGCTGTTTTTT
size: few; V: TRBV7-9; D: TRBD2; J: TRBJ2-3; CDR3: CASSPSGGPGDTQYF; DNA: TGTGCCAGCAGCCCTAGCGGGGGGCCTGGAGATACGCAGTATTTT
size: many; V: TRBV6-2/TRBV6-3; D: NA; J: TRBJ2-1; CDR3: CASSRDRYNEQFF; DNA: TGTGCCAGCAGTCGGGACCGCTACAATGAGCAGTTCTTC
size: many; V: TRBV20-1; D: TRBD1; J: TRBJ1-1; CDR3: CSARQSGTGANTEAFF; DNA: TGCAGTGCTAGACAAAGCGGGACAGGGGCGAACACTGAAGCTTTCTTT
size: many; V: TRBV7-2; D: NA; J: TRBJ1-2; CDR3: CASTDFGVRGNYGYTF; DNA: TGTGCCAGCACCGATTTTGGGGTCAGGGGCAACTATGGCTACACCTTC
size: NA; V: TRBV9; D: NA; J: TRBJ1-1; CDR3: CASSVGMDTEAFF; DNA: TGTGCCAGCAGCGTGGGGATGGACACTGAAGCTTTCTTT
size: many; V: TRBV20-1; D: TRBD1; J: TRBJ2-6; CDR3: CSAGDRAGANVLTF; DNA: TGCAGTGCTGGAGACAGGGCCGGGGCCAACGTCCTGACTTTC
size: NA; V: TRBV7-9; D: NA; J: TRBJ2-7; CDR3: CANWPGDTYEQYF; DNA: TGTGCCAACTGGCCAGGGGACACCTACGAGCAGTACTTC
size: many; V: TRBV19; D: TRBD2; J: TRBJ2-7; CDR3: CASSNRGENYEQYF; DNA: TGTGCCAGTAGTAATCGGGGGGAGAACTACGAGCAGTACTTC
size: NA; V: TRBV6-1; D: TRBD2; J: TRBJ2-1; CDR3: CASSEEGLTYNEQFF; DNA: TGTGCCAGCAGTGAAGAGGGACTAACCTACAATGAGCAGTTCTTC
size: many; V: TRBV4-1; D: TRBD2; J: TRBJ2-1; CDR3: CASRSGTIGNEQFF; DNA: TGCGCCAGCAGATCGGGGACTATTGGAAATGAGCAGTTCTTC
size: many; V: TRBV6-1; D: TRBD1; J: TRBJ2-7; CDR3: CASSAGQGGILYEQYF; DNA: TGTGCCAGCAGTGCTGGACAGGGCGGCATCCTTTACGAGCAGTACTTC
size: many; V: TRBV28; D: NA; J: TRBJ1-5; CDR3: CASFQTGPRNQPQHF; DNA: TGTGCCAGCTTTCAGACCGGGCCTCGCAATCAGCCCCAGCATTTT
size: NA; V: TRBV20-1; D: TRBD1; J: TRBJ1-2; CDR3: CSARRGPNYGYTF; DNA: TGCAGTGCTAGAAGGGGGCCTAACTATGGCTACACCTTC
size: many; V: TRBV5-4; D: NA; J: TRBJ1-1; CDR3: CASSPAGGGTEAFF; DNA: TGTGCCAGCAGCCCCGCGGGAGGGGGAACTGAAGCTTTCTTT
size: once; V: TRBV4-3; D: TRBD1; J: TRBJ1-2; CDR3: CASRQGDREDGYTF; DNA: TGCGCCAGCAGGCAAGGGGACAGGGAGGATGGCTACACCTTC
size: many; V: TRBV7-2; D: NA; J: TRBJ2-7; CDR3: CASSFPGVEQYF; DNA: TGTGCCAGCAGCTTCCCCGGGGTGGAGCAGTACTTC
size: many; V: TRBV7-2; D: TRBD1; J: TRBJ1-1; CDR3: CASSVQGATNTEAFF; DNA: TGTGCCAGCAGCGTCCAGGGGGCCACCAACACTGAAGCTTTCTTT
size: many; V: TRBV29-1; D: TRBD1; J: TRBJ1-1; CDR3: CSVEPGQGATEAFF; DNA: TGCAGCGTTGAGCCGGGACAGGGGGCGACTGAAGCTTTCTTT
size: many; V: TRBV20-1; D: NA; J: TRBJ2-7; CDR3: CSATPLVGGPYEQYF; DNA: TGCAGTGCTACCCCTCTCGTGGGGGGGCCCTACGAGCAGTACTTC
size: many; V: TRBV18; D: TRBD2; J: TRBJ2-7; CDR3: CASSRSGTSGGYEQYF; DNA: TGTGCCAGCTCACGCTCGGGAACTAGCGGGGGGTACGAGCAGTACTTC
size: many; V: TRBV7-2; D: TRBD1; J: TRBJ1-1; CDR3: CASSGTGGMTEAFF; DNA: TGTGCCAGCAGCGGAACAGGGGGGATGACTGAAGCTTTCTTT
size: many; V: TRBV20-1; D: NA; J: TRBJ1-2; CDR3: CSARLRDRRITGYGYTF; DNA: TGCAGTGCTAGGCTTCGGGACCGACGAATAACTGGCTATGGCTACACCTTC
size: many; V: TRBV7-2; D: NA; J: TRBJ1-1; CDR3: CASSLIRSGTEAFF; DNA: TGTGCCAGCAGCTTAATTAGGTCGGGGACTGAAGCTTTCTTT
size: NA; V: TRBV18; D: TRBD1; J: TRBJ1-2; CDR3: CASSLKQGNYGYTF; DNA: TGTGCCAGCTCACTAAAACAGGGGAACTATGGCTACACCTTC
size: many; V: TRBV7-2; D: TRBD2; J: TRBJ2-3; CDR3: CASSPRTSGGATQYF; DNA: TGTGCCAGCAGCCCGCGGACTAGCGGGGGGGCTACGCAGTATTTT
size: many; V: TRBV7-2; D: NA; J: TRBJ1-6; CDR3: CASSPRGGRNNSPLHF; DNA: TGTGCCAGCAGCCCCCGGGGAGGGCGGAATAATTCACCCCTCCACTTT
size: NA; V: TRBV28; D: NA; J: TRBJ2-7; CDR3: CASSGRNLPYEQYF; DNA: TGTGCCAGCAGTGGCAGGAACCTCCCCTACGAGCAGTACTTC
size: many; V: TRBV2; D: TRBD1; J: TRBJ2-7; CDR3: CASEGQGAYEQYF; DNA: TGTGCCAGCGAGGGGCAGGGGGCCTACGAGCAGTACTTC
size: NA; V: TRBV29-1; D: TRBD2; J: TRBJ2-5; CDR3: CSGAGVPQETQYF; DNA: TGCAGCGGCGCGGGGGTTCCTCAAGAGACCCAGTACTTC
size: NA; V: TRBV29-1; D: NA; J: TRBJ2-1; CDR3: CSASLPGRRPEQFF; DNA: TGCAGCGCCTCTCTCCCGGGACGGAGGCCAGAGCAGTTCTTC
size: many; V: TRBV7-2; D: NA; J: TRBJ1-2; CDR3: CASSLDGGYTF; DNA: TGTGCCAGCAGCTTAGACGGCGGCTACACCTTC
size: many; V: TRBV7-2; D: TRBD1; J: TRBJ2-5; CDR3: CASSPDRGHQETQYF; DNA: TGTGCCAGCAGCCCGGACAGGGGCCACCAAGAGACCCAGTACTTC
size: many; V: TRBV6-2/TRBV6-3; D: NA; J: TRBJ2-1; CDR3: CASSQRGGNEQFF; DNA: TGTGCCAGCAGTCAAAGGGGAGGCAATGAGCAGTTCTTC
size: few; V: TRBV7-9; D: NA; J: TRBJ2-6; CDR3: CASSTVLGANVLTF; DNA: TGTGCCAGCAGCACGGTATTGGGGGCCAACGTCCTGACTTTC
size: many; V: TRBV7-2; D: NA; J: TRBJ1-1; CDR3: CASSLAYTDTEAFF; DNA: TGTGCCAGCAGCTTAGCTTACACGGATACTGAAGCTTTCTTT
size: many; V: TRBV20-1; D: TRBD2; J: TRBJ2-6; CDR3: CSARGSGASSGANVLTF; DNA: TGCAGTGCTAGAGGTAGCGGGGCGAGCTCTGGGGCCAACGTCCTGACTTTC
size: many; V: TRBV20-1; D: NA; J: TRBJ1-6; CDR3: CSAFRGDSSYNSPLHF; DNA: TGCAGTGCCTTCAGGGGTGACAGCTCCTATAATTCACCCCTCCACTTT
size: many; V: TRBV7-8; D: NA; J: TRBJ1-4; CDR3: CASSLAPTGSEKLFF; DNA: TGTGCCAGCAGCTTAGCGCCGACAGGCTCCGAAAAACTGTTTTTT
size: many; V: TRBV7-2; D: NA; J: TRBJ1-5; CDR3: CASSLAGVSNQPQHF; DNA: TGTGCCAGCAGCTTAGCAGGGGTAAGCAATCAGCCCCAGCATTTT
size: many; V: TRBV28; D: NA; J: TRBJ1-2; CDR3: CASSLPTGFPGYTF; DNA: TGTGCCAGCAGCCTTCCGACTGGTTTTCCGGGCTACACCTTC
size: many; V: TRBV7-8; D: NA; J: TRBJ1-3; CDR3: CASSFGGSAGNTIYF; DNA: TGTGCCAGCAGCTTTGGAGGGTCGGCGGGAAACACCATATATTTT
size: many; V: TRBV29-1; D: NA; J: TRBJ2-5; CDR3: CSVGTAVWETQYF; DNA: TGCAGCGTTGGGACAGCGGTTTGGGAGACCCAGTACTTC
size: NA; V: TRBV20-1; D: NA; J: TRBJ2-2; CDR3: CSARRGGTGELFF; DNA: TGCAGTGCTAGAAGGGGGGGGACCGGGGAGCTGTTTTTT
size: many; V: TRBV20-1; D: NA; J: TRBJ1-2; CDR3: CSAPNYGYTF; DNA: TGCAGTGCTCCTAACTATGGCTACACCTTC
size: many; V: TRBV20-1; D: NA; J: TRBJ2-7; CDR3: CSAHEGGRSYEQYF; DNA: TGCAGTGCTCACGAGGGTGGTCGTTCCTACGAGCAGTACTTC
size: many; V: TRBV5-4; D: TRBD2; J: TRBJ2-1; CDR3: CASSRGEGSYNEQFF; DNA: TGTGCCAGCAGTAGAGGGGAGGGCTCCTACAATGAGCAGTTCTTC